These 12 T cell receptor beta chains were all obtained from the same sample, sequenced in a study of metastatic and nonmetastatic thyroid tumors. MiXCR reprocessed the PCR reads for TCRdb. The repertoire holds about 15,000 clones, with just under 35% as singletons. Prior to thyroid surgery, none of the patients had received any treatment. The sample consisted of tumor tissue. Receptors originate from a male donor with papillary thyroid cancer or a benign thyroid nodule (not recorded which). Some clones in this sample may be carry-over from other donors' samples.

The chain combines TRBV7-8 with TRBJ1-2; 9 nucleotides align to TRBD1. Germline CDR1 is SGHVS and CDR2 is FQNEAQ. Unmatched junction bases numbered 11, after V lost 5 bases and J lost 4 bases. The CDR3 is 16 residues long. Here the CDR3 reads CASSPLRDRVFYGYTF. The CDR3 DNA reads TGTGCCAGCAGCCCCCTCCGGGACAGGGTGTTCTATGGCTACACCTTC.

V is TRBV19 and J is TRBJ1-5, with TRBD1 matching over 9 bases. CDR3 length equals 15 residues. V lost 7 bases to trimming and J lost 2 bases; unmatched junction nucleotides: 6. CDR1 is LNHDA, CDR2 SQIVND, per germline (reference sequence). The CDR3 spells CASIPTGGGNQPQHF. The CDR3 DNA sequence: TGTGCCAGTATTCCGACAGGGGGTGGCAATCAGCCCCAGCATTTT.

In this sample, this clone turned up many times. V gene TRBV4-2 combines with J gene TRBJ1-3; 8 nucleotides match TRBD1. Trimming cost V 6 bases and J 1 base; bases outside gene matches: 14. Germline V gives CDR1 LGHNA, CDR2 YNFKEQ. The CDR3 is made up of 18 amino acids. CDR3 sequence (DNA): TGTGCCAGCAGTCGAGAACCTCAGGGGGCTAGGTCTGGAAACACCATATATTTT. Protein sequence: CASSREPQGARSGNTIYF.

CDR3 sequence (DNA): TGTGCCAGCAGTGAAGGGGGGGGTTACACAGATACGCAGTATTTT. As protein: CASSEGGGYTDTQYF. V is TRBV2 and J is TRBJ2-3; 7 bases fit TRBD2. This CDR3 comprises 15 residues. Germline CDR1 is SNHLY and CDR2 is FYNNEI. The V gene end was trimmed by 1 base and the J gene end by 2 bases; junction bases not matched to a gene: 3.

The V and J genes are TRBV11-3 and TRBJ2-1; D ambiguous. The CDR3 is 15 amino acids. Germline V gene sequence: CDR1 SGHNT, CDR2 YENEEA. The V end lost 7 bases, the J end lost 0 bases, and 13 bases lay between the germline ends. CDR3 loop: CASKLKQSSYNEQFF. The CDR3 region has the DNA TGTGCCAGCAAGCTTAAGCAGAGCTCCTACAATGAGCAGTTCTTC.

With regard to this clone: At one of its ends the junction is not consistent with the germline gene, which may arise from a read error. CDR3 sequence (DNA): TGTACCAGCAGTAGAAGGGAGTCTAACTATGGCTACACCTTC. It codes for CTSSRRESNYGYTF. The rearrangement links TRBV6-1 to TRBJ1-2; D call uncertain. Germline CDR1 is MNHNS and CDR2 is SASEGT. The CDR3 runs 14 residues.

Turning to this clone: The conserved closing phenylalanine or tryptophan is absent in this CDR3, likely reflecting a read error. The J gene is TRBJ2-1, the V gene TRBV6-5; D is unclear. CDR3 size: 11 residues. V lost 8 bases and J lost 7, with 9 bases in between. Germline-derived CDR1 and CDR2 are MNHEY and SVGAGI. DNA for the CDR3: TGTGCCAGCGGCTACGTAAATGAGCAGTTCCTG. It translates to CASGYVNEQFL.

This clone was observed at least ten times. The J gene is TRBJ2-1, the V gene TRBV20-1, with 8 positions matching TRBD2. Trimming removed 6 bases from V and 4 bases from J; junction bases left unmatched: 11. The CDR3 consists of 15 residues. Germline values: CDR1 DFQATT, CDR2 SNEGSKA (reference sequence). CDR3 bases: TGCAGTGCCCGCCGGCTAGCGGGCATGTACAATGAGCAGTTCTTC. Translation: CSARRLAGMYNEQFF.

The chain carries TRBV2 and TRBJ2-2; 10 bases fit TRBD2. This CDR3 has 17 amino acids. Germline loops: CDR1 SNHLY, CDR2 FYNNEI. After removal of 6 bases from V and 2 bases from J, the junction contained 9 bases not matched to a gene. The CDR3 is CASSLWLAGDNTGELFF. The CDR3 DNA sequence: TGTGCCAGCAGCCTCTGGCTAGCGGGGGATAACACCGGGGAGCTGTTTTTT.

V and J are TRBV20-1 and TRBJ1-1; possibly TRBD1 for D (5 bases). This CDR3 contains 14 residues. The germline V gene encodes CDR1 DFQATT and CDR2 SNEGSKA (reference sequence). The V end was cut by 0 bases, the J end by 5 bases, with 13 bases between. CDR3 in amino acids: CSARDPQGYTEAFF. For the CDR3, the DNA is TGCAGTGCTAGAGACCCCCAGGGTTATACTGAAGCTTTCTTT.

Many counts were recorded for this clone. A read error is possible here, since a much larger clone lies one base away. CDR3 protein: CASLTGGVAKNIPYF. Here the CDR3 DNA reads TGTGCCAGCTTGACCGGTGGAGTAGCCAAAAACATTCCGTACTTC. The chain joins TRBV6-1 to TRBJ2-4; D remains ambiguous. The CDR3 totals 15 residues. The germline V gene has CDR1 MNHNS and CDR2 SASEGT.

This clone rates as medium-sized. Different DNA sequences within this sample yield the same CDR3. The chain has TRBV2 and TRBJ2-7, with D unclear. Germline V lookup: CDR1 SNHLY, CDR2 FYNNEI. This CDR3 comprises 12 residues. V lost 4 bases and J lost 2, with 6 bases in between. CDR3 nucleotide sequence: TGTGCCAGCAGTGGGGGAACCTACGAGCAGTACTTC. Its translation is CASSGGTYEQYF.